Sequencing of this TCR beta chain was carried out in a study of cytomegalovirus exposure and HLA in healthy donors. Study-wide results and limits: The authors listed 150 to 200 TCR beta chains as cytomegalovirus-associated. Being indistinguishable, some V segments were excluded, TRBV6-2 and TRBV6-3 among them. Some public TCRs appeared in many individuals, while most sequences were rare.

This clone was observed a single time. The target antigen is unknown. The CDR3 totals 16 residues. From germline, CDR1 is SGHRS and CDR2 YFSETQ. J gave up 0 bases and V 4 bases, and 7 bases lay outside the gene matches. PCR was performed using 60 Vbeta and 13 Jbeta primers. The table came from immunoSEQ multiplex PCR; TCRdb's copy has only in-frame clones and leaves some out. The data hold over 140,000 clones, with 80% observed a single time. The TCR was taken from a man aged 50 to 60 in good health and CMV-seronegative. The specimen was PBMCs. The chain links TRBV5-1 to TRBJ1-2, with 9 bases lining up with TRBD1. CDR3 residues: CASSPPGQGANYGYTF. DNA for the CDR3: TGCGCCAGCAGCCCACCGGGACAGGGAGCTAACTATGGCTACACCTTC.